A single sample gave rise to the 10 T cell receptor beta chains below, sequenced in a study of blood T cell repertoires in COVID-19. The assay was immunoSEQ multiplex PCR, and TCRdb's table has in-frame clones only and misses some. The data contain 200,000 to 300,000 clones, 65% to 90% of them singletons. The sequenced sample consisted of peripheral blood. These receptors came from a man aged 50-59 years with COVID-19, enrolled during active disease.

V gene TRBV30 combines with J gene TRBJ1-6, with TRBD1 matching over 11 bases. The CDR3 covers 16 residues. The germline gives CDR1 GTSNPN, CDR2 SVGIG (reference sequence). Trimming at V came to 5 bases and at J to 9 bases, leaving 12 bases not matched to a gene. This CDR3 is CAWVGQGAIGSSPLHF. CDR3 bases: TGTGCCTGGGTAGGACAGGGGGCGATTGGGAGTTCACCCCTCCACTTT.

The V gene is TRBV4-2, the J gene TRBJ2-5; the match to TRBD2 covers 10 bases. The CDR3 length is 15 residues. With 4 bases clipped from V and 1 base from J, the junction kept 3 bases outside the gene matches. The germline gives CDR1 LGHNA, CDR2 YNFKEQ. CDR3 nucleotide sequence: TGTGCCAGCAGCCCCTCTAGCGGGGGCCAAGAGACCCAGTACTTC. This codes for CASSPSSGGQETQYF.

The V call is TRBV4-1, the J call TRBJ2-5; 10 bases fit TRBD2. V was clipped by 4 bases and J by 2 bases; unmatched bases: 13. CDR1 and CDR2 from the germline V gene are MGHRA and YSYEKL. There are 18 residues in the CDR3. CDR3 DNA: TGCGCCAGCAGCCCCGCCCACCCACTAGCGGGGCCACAAGAGACCCAGTACTTC. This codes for CASSPAHPLAGPQETQYF.

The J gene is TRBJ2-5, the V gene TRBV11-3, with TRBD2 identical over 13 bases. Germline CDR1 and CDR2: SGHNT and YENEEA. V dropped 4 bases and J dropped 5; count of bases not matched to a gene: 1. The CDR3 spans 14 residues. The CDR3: CASSSGLAGETQYF. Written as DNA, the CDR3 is TGTGCCAGCAGCTCGGGACTAGCGGGGGAGACCCAGTACTTC.

CDR3 protein: CASSLTGGLSYEQYF. DNA of the CDR3: TGCGCCAGCAGCTTGACAGGGGGCCTCTCCTACGAGCAGTACTTC. The chain combines TRBV5-1 with TRBJ2-7; 9 nucleotides match TRBD1. The length of the CDR3 is 15 residues. The V segment lost 1 base and the J segment 0 bases; nucleotides outside the gene matches: 2. CDR1 is SGHRS, CDR2 YFSETQ, per germline.

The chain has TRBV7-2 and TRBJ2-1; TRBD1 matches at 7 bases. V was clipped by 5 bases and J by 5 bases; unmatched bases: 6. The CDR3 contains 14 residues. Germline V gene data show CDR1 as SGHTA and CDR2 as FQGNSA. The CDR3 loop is CASSTGVANNEQFF. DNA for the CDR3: TGTGCCAGCAGCACAGGGGTTGCCAACAATGAGCAGTTCTTC.

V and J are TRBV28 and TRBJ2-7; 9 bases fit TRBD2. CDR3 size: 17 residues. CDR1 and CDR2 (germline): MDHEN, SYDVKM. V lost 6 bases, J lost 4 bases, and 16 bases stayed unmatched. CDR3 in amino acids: CASRVGLAPGRGYEQYF. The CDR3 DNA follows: TGTGCCAGCAGGGTGGGACTAGCCCCCGGGAGGGGGTACGAGCAGTACTTC.

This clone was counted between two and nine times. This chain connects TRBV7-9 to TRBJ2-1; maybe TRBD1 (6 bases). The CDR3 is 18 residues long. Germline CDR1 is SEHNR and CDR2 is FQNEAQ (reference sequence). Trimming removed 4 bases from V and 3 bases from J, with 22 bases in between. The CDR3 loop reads CASSSETGGKGFYNEQFF. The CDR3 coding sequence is TGTGCCAGCAGCTCAGAGACAGGAGGCAAAGGTTTCTACAATGAGCAGTTCTTC.

In nucleotides, the CDR3 is TGCGCCTGTTCCAGGACTAGCGGGGGAAATGAGCAGTTCTTC. Its translation is CACSRTSGGNEQFF. The rearrangement links TRBV5-1 to TRBJ2-1; 13 positions match TRBD2. CDR3 size: 14 residues. CDR1 and CDR2 from the germline V gene are SGHRS and YFSETQ. The trim removed 10 bases at V and 7 bases at J, leaving 8 bases unmatched. Full variable domain (outside the CDR3, taken from reference TRBV5-1 and TRBJ2-1): KAGVTQTPRYLIKTRGQQVTLSCSPISGHRSVSWYQQTPGQGLQFLFEYFSETQRNKGNFPGRFSGRQFSNSRSEMNVSTLELGDSALYLCACSRTSGGNEQFFGPGTRLTVL.

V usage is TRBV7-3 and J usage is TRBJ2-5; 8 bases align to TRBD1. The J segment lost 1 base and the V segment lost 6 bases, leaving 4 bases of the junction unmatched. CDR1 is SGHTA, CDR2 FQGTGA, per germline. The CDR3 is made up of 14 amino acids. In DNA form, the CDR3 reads TGTGCCAGCAGTACAACAGGGGGCCAAGAGACCCAGTACTTC. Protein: CASSTTGGQETQYF. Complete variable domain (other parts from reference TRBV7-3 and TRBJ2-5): GAGVSQTPSNKVTEKGKYVELRCDPISGHTALYWYRQSLGQGPEFLIYFQGTGAADDSGLPNDRFFAVRPEGSVSTLKIQRTERGDSAVYLCASSTTGGQETQYFGPGTRLLVL.